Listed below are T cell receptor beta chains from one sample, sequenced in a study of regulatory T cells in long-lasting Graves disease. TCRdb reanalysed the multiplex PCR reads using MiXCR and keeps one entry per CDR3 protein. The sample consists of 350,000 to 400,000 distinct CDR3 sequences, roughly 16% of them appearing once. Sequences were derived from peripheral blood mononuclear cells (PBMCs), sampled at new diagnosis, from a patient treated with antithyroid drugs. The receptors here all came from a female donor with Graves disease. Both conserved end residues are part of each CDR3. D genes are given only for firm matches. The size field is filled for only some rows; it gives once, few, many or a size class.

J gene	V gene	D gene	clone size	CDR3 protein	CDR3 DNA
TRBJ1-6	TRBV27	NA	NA	CASSLNYSPLHF	TGTGCCAGCAGTTTGAACTATTCACCCCTCCACTTT
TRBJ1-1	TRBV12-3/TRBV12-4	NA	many	CASSSTKRGNTEAFF	TGTGCCAGCAGTTCTACTAAGAGGGGGAACACTGAAGCTTTCTTT
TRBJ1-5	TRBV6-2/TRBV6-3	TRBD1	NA	CASSHRGGRGSNQPQHF	TGTGCCAGCAGTCACAGGGGGGGCAGGGGTAGCAATCAGCCCCAGCATTTT
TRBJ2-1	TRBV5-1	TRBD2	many	CASSSRTSGTGNEQFF	TGCGCCAGCAGCTCGAGGACTAGCGGGACGGGCAATGAGCAGTTCTTC
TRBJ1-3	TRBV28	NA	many	CASSLTGFSGNTIYF	TGTGCCAGCAGCCTAACAGGGTTCTCTGGAAACACCATATATTTT
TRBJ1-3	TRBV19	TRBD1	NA	CASTTGQDGNTIYF	TGTGCCAGTACCACCGGACAGGATGGAAACACCATATATTTT
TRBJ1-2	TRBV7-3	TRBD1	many	CASSYGQGADGYTF	TGTGCCAGCAGCTACGGACAGGGGGCGGATGGCTACACCTTC
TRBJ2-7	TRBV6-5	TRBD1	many	CASSYSTRDRGREQYF	TGTGCCAGCAGTTACTCAACCCGGGACAGGGGGCGCGAGCAGTACTTC
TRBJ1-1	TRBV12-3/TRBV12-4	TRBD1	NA	CASSPYYGVGRGRGEAFF	TGTGCCAGCAGTCCATATTATGGAGTCGGGAGGGGGCGGGGTGAAGCTTTCTTT
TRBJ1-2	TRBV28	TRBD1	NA	CASSELTVGGTGNWGLYGYTF	TGTGCCAGCAGCGAGCTAACAGTGGGAGGGACAGGGAATTGGGGCCTCTATGGCTACACCTTC
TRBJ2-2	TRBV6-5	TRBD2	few	CASSYPRGRDTGELFF	TGTGCCAGCAGTTACCCCCGCGGGAGGGACACCGGGGAGCTGTTTTTT
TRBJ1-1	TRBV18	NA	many	CASSGYAEAFF	TGTGCCAGCTCAGGGTATGCTGAAGCTTTCTTT
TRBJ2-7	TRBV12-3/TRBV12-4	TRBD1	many	CASNPTGSYEQYF	TGTGCCAGCAACCCGACAGGGTCCTACGAGCAGTACTTC
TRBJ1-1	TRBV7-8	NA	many	CASSSRESGEAFF	TGTGCCAGCAGCTCTAGGGAAAGCGGAGAAGCTTTCTTT
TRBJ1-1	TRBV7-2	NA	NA	CASSMRGGPRNTEAFF	TGTGCCAGTAGTATGCGGGGGGGGCCACGGAACACTGAAGCTTTCTTT